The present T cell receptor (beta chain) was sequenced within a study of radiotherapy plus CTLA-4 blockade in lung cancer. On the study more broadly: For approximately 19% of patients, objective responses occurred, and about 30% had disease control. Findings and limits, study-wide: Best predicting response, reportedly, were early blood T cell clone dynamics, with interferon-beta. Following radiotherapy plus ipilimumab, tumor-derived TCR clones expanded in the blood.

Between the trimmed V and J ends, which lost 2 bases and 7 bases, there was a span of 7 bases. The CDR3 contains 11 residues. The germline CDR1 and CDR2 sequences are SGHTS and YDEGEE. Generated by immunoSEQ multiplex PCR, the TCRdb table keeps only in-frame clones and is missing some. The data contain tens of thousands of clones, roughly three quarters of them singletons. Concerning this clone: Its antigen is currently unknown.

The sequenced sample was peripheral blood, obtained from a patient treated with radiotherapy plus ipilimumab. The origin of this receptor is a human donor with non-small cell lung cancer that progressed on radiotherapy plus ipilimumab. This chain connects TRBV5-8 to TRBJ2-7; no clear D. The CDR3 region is CASSFRREQYF. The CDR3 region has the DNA TGTGCCAGCAGCTTCAGGCGGGAGCAGTACTTC.